The 26 T cell receptor beta chains presented below share a single source sample, sequenced in a study of blood T cells in healthy people across ages. It was with a sample-barcoded 5' primer and a J-beta primer mix that a second PCR of about 6 to 12 cycles was run. From the 5' RACE reads, TCRdb called clonotypes with MiXCR, one entry per CDR3 protein. The table lists 1.5 million to 2 million distinct CDR3 sequences, roughly 27% of them singletons. Input material: blood. The receptors here all came from a woman in her thirties in good health.

The V call is TRBV6-6, the J call TRBJ2-1, with D perhaps given as TRBD1 or TRBD2 (5 bases each). In germline, CDR1 is MNHNY, CDR2 SVGAGI (reference sequence). V was cut by 2 bases and J by 6 bases, with 14 bases left in between. The CDR3 consists of 15 residues. In DNA, the CDR3 is TGTGCCAGCAGTTACCAGACAGATGGGGGCAATGAGCAGTTCTTC. Translated, it gives CASSYQTDGGNEQFF.

The J gene is TRBJ2-4, the V gene TRBV7-3, with 8 bases matching TRBD2. The V segment lost 2 bases and the J segment 12 bases; nucleotides outside the gene matches: 6. CDR1 is SGHTA and CDR2 is FQGTGA in the germline V gene. The CDR3 has 13 residues. CDR3 residues: CASSLRREDSQYF. The CDR3, as DNA: TGTGCCAGCAGCTTACGGCGGGAGGACAGTCAGTACTTC.

This clonotype was observed many times. This chain links TRBV11-2 with TRBJ2-5, with TRBD2 as a possible D gene (6 bases). Germline values: CDR1 SGHAT, CDR2 FQNNGV. The CDR3 runs to 13 residues. V gave up 3 bases and J gave up 7 bases, with 12 bases separating them. The CDR3: CASSFSGEVTQYF. CDR3 nucleotide sequence: TGTGCCAGCAGCTTCTCTGGGGAGGTGACCCAGTACTTC.

This clonotype has at least ten counts. The genes are TRBV4-1 and TRBJ2-1; D not certain. Germline loops: CDR1 MGHRA, CDR2 YSYEKL. V gave up 0 bases and J gave up 7 bases, with 7 bases separating them. This CDR3 has 13 amino acids. The CDR3 region is CASSQDRTNEQFF. CDR3 bases: TGCGCCAGCAGCCAAGACAGAACTAATGAGCAGTTCTTC.

The table lists this clonotype with a count of one. This sequence joins TRBV27 and TRBJ1-1; D remains ambiguous. V shed 7 bases and J shed 6 bases, with 3 bases lying between them. The CDR3 contains 9 residues. CDR1 is MNHEY and CDR2 is SMNVEV in the germline V gene (reference sequence). CDR3: CASISEAFF. CDR3 in DNA: TGTGCCAGCATTTCTGAAGCTTTCTTT.

A note on this clonotype: A clone one base away is much larger, so this may be a read error. This sequence joins TRBV7-2 and TRBJ2-1; 10 positions match TRBD2. Germline CDR1 and CDR2: SGHTA and FQGNSA. This CDR3 region has 16 residues. The CDR3 region is CASSPDSGRTYSEQFF. CDR3 sequence (DNA): TGTGCCAGCAGTCCCGATAGCGGGAGGACGTACAGTGAGCAGTTCTTC.

The rearrangement links TRBV20-1 to TRBJ1-5, with 10 bases lining up with TRBD1. V shed 0 bases, J shed 0 bases, and the junction held 2 bases outside the gene matches. CDR3 length equals 16 residues. Germline V gives CDR1 DFQATT, CDR2 SNEGSKA (reference sequence). The CDR3 DNA reads TGCAGTGCTAGAGATGACAGGGGGCCTAGCAATCAGCCCCAGCATTTT. Protein sequence: CSARDDRGPSNQPQHF.

Worth noting for this clonotype: Being one base from a much bigger clone, this may be a read error. The gene calls are TRBV20-1 and TRBJ2-7; a possible D gene is TRBD1 (5 bases). This CDR3 is built from 13 residues. Looked up from germline, CDR1 is DFQATT and CDR2 is SNEGSKA (reference sequence). This chain's CDR3 is CSASPGFSYGQYF. Here the CDR3 DNA reads TGCAGTGCTAGTCCAGGGTTTTCCTACGGGCAGTACTTC.

The chain couples TRBV15 to TRBJ1-3; unclear D gene. The CDR3 contains 15 residues. The germline V gene has CDR1 LNHNV and CDR2 YYDKDF (reference sequence). Trimming stripped 0 bases from V and 3 bases from J, with 9 bases between. This CDR3 is CATSRDRGVGNTIYF. The CDR3 region has the DNA TGTGCCACCAGCAGAGATCGCGGGGTTGGAAACACCATATATTTT.

In this sample, this clonotype turned up many times. The chain links TRBV7-2 to TRBJ2-4, with a possible D match to TRBD1 (6 bases). This CDR3 is 16 amino acids long. The V and J ends lost 5 bases and 8 bases respectively, with 22 bases between them. Germline V CDR1 and CDR2: SGHTA, FQGNSA. The CDR3 bases are TGTGCCAGCAGCGGTACAGGGTTCGAGTCCGGGTACATTCAGTACTTC. Translated, it gives CASSGTGFESGYIQYF. Full variable domain (outside the CDR3, taken from reference TRBV7-2 and TRBJ2-4): GAGVSQSPSNKVTEKGKDVELRCDPISGHTALYWYRQSLGQGLEFLIYFQGNSAPDKSGLPSDRFSAERTGGSVSTLTIQRTQQEDSAVYLCASSGTGFESGYIQYFGAGTRLSVL.

The chain employs TRBV7-2 and TRBJ2-4, with a weak D call TRBD1 (5 bases). The J call may be incorrect, as the DNA end agrees better with TRBJ2-7. Germline values: CDR1 SGHTA, CDR2 FQGNSA. This CDR3 has 13 amino acids. The CDR3, as DNA: TGTGCCAGCAGCTTAACAGGAAAGTACGAGCAGTACTTC. It specifies CASSLTGKYEQYF.

This clonotype was seen many times. V is TRBV20-1 and J is TRBJ2-7; perhaps TRBD2 as D (6 bases). The V end was cut by 1 base, the J end by 3 bases, with 16 bases between. The CDR3 consists of 15 residues. Germline values: CDR1 DFQATT, CDR2 SNEGSKA (reference sequence). This CDR3 reads CSARVFSGVHYEQYF. The CDR3 nucleotides read TGCAGTGCTAGAGTATTTTCGGGGGTACACTACGAGCAGTACTTC.

This rearrangement joins TRBV5-1 to TRBJ2-7; D unclear. Germline assignment: CDR1 SGHRS and CDR2 YFSETQ. The CDR3 totals 14 residues. V was trimmed by 6 bases and J by 5 bases, leaving 18 bases between them. CDR3 in amino acids: CASISAARGNEQYF. DNA of the CDR3: TGCGCCAGCATATCGGCCGCAAGAGGCAACGAGCAGTACTTC. The variable domain in full, completed from reference TRBV5-1 and TRBJ2-7, reads KAGVTQTPRYLIKTRGQQVTLSCSPISGHRSVSWYQQTPGQGLQFLFEYFSETQRNKGNFPGRFSGRQFSNSRSEMNVSTLELGDSALYLCASISAARGNEQYFGPGTRLTVT.

This sequence joins TRBV10-1 and TRBJ2-5, with 10 nucleotides matching TRBD2. The CDR3 contains 16 residues. V lost 0 bases to trimming and J lost 3 bases; unmatched junction nucleotides: 4. Germline loops: CDR1 WNHNN, CDR2 SYGVQD (reference sequence). CDR3 sequence: CASSESRAGGKETQYF. The CDR3 bases are TGCGCCAGCAGTGAGTCGAGAGCGGGGGGGAAAGAGACCCAGTACTTC.

The table lists this clonotype with many counts. The chain couples TRBV20-1 to TRBJ2-4; no reliable D call. Germline V gene data show CDR1 as DFQATT and CDR2 as SNEGSKA (reference sequence). The CDR3 consists of 14 residues. The V gene lost 5 bases and the J gene lost 0 bases, with 11 bases spanning the gap. The CDR3 is CSAPFDLAKNIQYF. In DNA, the CDR3 is TGCAGTGCTCCATTTGACCTAGCCAAAAACATTCAGTACTTC.

The chain has TRBV5-5 and TRBJ1-5; D is undetermined. This CDR3 is built from 14 residues. Germline-derived CDR1 and CDR2 are SGHKS and YYEKEE (reference sequence). The V gene lost 2 bases and the J gene lost 3 bases, with 9 bases spanning the gap. This CDR3 is CASSFGLVNQPQHF. For the CDR3, the DNA is TGTGCCAGCAGCTTTGGGCTAGTCAATCAGCCCCAGCATTTT.

This clonotype was seen only a few times. The chain couples TRBV29-1 to TRBJ2-1, with 9 bases identical to TRBD1. Germline-derived CDR1 and CDR2 are SQVTM and ANQGSEA. This CDR3 is 13 amino acids long. Trimming at V came to 5 bases and at J to 9 bases, leaving 8 bases not matched to a gene. CDR3 protein: CSVNADRGREQFF. The DNA of the CDR3 is TGCAGCGTTAATGCGGACAGGGGCCGTGAGCAGTTCTTC.

This clonotype was observed at least ten times. V is TRBV12-3 or TRBV12-4 and J is TRBJ1-1; D not resolved. V was shortened by 5 bases and J by 1 base, with 11 bases between the two germline ends. CDR3 length: 14 amino acids. The CDR3 DNA follows: TGTGCCAGCAGTCCTCTCGCCCAGAACACTGAAGCTTTCTTT. Its protein product is CASSPLAQNTEAFF.

This clonotype occurred a few times. This chain joins TRBV5-1 and TRBJ2-4, with TRBD1 as a possible D gene (5 bases). CDR3 length: 14 residues. Per the germline V gene, CDR1 is SGHRS and CDR2 is YFSETQ. V lost 2 bases and J 4 bases, leaving 10 bases between the germline ends. The CDR3 DNA reads as TGCGCCAGCAGCTTATCTACAGGAAAAAACATTCAGTACTTC. This encodes CASSLSTGKNIQYF.

The genes are TRBV6-1 and TRBJ2-1, with TRBD2 identical over 13 bases. Germline V gives CDR1 MNHNS, CDR2 SASEGT. This CDR3 is 15 amino acids long. V lost 7 bases to trimming and J lost 9 bases; unmatched junction nucleotides: 9. The CDR3 DNA reads as TGTGCCAGCAAGGGGACTAGCGGGACGGTCGGTGAGCAGTTCTTC. It translates to CASKGTSGTVGEQFF.

This clonotype has more than one count but fewer than ten. In DNA, the CDR3 is TGTGCCAGCAGTGAGATGGGGTACCAAGAGACCCAGTACTTC. Translation gives CASSEMGYQETQYF. The chain uses TRBV25-1 and TRBJ2-5; the D is unclear. The CDR3 contains 14 residues. V lost 3 bases, J lost 0 bases, and 8 bases lay in between. Per the germline V gene, CDR1 is MGHDK and CDR2 is SYGVNS.

There are a few counts of this clonotype. The rearrangement links TRBV29-1 to TRBJ1-2, with 8 bases aligning to TRBD1. J was trimmed by 4 bases and V by 6 bases; bases with no gene match: 13. This CDR3 has 15 amino acids. Per the germline V gene, CDR1 is SQVTM and CDR2 is ANQGSEA. The CDR3 spells CSVSEATGAGYGYTF. CDR3 nucleotides: TGCAGCGTCTCCGAAGCGACAGGGGCGGGCTATGGCTACACCTTC.

V usage is TRBV2 and J usage is TRBJ2-3; no firm D call. With 1 base removed from V and 6 bases from J, the gap between germline ends came to 14 bases. The CDR3 runs to 15 residues. Germline CDR1 SNHLY, CDR2 FYNNEI. The chain's CDR3 is CASSEGPKSGDTQYF. The CDR3 nucleotides are TGTGCCAGCAGTGAAGGGCCAAAAAGTGGGGATACGCAGTATTTT.

The chain recombines TRBV29-1 with TRBJ2-2; 10 positions agree with TRBD2. Germline CDR1 reads SQVTM; CDR2 reads ANQGSEA. The ends lost 4 bases at V and 0 bases at J; junction bases unmatched: 5. The CDR3 has 16 residues. CDR3 residues: CSVVPSGRANTGELFF. The CDR3 DNA follows: TGCAGCGTTGTGCCCAGCGGGAGGGCGAACACCGGGGAGCTGTTTTTT.

The chain recombines TRBV6-6 with TRBJ1-4; 9 bases agree with TRBD1. CDR1 MNHNY and CDR2 SVGAGI come from the germline V gene (reference sequence). With 2 bases clipped from V and 7 bases from J, the junction kept 2 bases outside the gene matches. This CDR3 is 14 amino acids long. The CDR3 region has the DNA TGTGCCAGCAGTTACGACAGGGGGTTTGAAAAACTGTTTTTT. It codes for CASSYDRGFEKLFF.

This clonotype was detected a few times. The rearrangement links TRBV29-1 to TRBJ1-5; a weak D match, TRBD1 (5 bases). Looked up from germline, CDR1 is SQVTM and CDR2 is ANQGSEA. CDR3 size: 15 residues. V was trimmed by 6 bases and J by 4 bases, leaving 19 bases between them. Here the CDR3 reads CSVPKGEPLNQPQHF. CDR3 in DNA: TGCAGCGTACCTAAAGGGGAACCTCTTAATCAGCCCCAGCATTTT. Supplemented by reference TRBV29-1 and TRBJ1-5, the full variable domain reads SAVISQKPSRDICQRGTSLTIQCQVDSQVTMMFWYRQQPGQSLTLIATANQGSEATYESGFVIDKFPISRPNLTFSTLTVSNMSPEDSSIYLCSVPKGEPLNQPQHFGDGTRLSIL.